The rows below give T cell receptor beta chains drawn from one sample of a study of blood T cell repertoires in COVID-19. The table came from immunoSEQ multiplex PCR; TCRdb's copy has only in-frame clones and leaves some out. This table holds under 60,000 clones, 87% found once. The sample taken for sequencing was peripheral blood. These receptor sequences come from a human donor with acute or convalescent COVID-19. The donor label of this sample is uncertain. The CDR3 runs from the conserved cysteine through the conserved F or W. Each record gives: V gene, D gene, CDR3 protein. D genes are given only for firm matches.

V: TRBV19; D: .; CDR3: CASSPAGASGNTIYF
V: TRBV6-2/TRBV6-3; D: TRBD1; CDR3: CASSYSTWTGPTEAFF
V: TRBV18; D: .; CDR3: CASSPDRNYGYTF
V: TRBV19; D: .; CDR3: CASSGGYQETQYF
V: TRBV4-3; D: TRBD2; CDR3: CASSQVGRGEDTQYF
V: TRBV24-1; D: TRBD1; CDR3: CATSDKHRGNYGYTF
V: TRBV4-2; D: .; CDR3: CASRMVAGPGYNEQFF
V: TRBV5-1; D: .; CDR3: CASSLSGSNYGYTF
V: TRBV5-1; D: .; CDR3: CASSLQGGQETQYF
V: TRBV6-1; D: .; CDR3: CASSEPGSNGGYTF
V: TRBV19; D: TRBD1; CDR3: CASSIGGTGVNTEAFF